Ten or more counts support the clone carrying this TCR beta chain. The sample originates from a study of metastatic and nonmetastatic thyroid tumors. Among the patients, none had received any treatment before thyroid surgery. TCRdb recomputed clones from the PCR reads via MiXCR. The repertoire holds roughly 20,000 clones, 18% seen once, with roughly 21% in the top ten. The CDR3 contains 13 residues. Trimming removed 3 bases from V and 7 bases from J, with 13 bases in between. From germline, CDR1 is SQVTM and CDR2 ANQGSEA. Source material: blood. This clonotype originated in a male donor with papillary thyroid cancer or a benign thyroid nodule (not recorded which). Some clones in this sample may be carry-over from other donors' samples. The chain uses TRBV29-1 and TRBJ2-1, with a weak D call TRBD2 (5 bases). CDR3 residues: CSVEEDPGNEQFF. CDR3 in DNA: TGCAGCGTTGAGGAGGACCCCGGGAATGAGCAGTTCTTC.